This TCR beta chain is drawn from a study of response to subunit inactivated influenza vaccine. This clonotype was counted between two and nine times. Via MiXCR, TCRdb re-called the RT-PCR reads, giving one row per CDR3 protein. The sample comprises around 580,000 distinct CDR3 sequences, 14% of which are singletons, and 11% rests with the top ten. The length of the CDR3 is 18 residues. Losses at the gene ends were 7 bases for V and 5 bases for J; bases not matched to a gene: 22. The germline gives CDR1 MNHEY, CDR2 SMNVEV (reference sequence). The sample here was PBMCs from blood, taken about 12 days after vaccination. The receptor comes from a man aged 45-60 years who received an inactivated influenza vaccine. The chain carries TRBV27 and TRBJ1-2, with 7 bases lining up with TRBD1. The CDR3 DNA follows: TGTGCCAGCACCCTAACCCCAGCAGGGGGTCGGACGTGGTATGGCTACACCTTC. This codes for CASTLTPAGGRTWYGYTF.